These 17 T cell receptor beta chains share one sample of origin, sequenced in a study of early T cells in non-severe SARS-CoV-2 infection. TCRdb analysed the 5' RACE reads with MiXCR anew, one entry per CDR3 protein. This sample has about 46,000 distinct CDR3 sequences, with more than 4.5% found just once. The input for sequencing was whole blood, taken at baseline. These receptors came from an adult who was a healthcare worker with PCR-confirmed SARS-CoV-2 infection or an uninfected control (not recorded which).

This clonotype was detected many times. The genes are TRBV7-9 and TRBJ2-5; 11 bases map to TRBD1. This CDR3 comprises 14 residues. Per the germline V gene, CDR1 is SEHNR and CDR2 is FQNEAQ (reference sequence). The junction had 4 bases not matched to a gene; V was cut back by 5 bases and J by 5 bases. The CDR3 DNA is TGTGCCAGCAGCCGGGACAGGGGGTTGGAGACCCAGTACTTC. Its protein product is CASSRDRGLETQYF.

There are a few counts of this clonotype. V usage is TRBV9 and J usage is TRBJ2-2; 15 bases line up with TRBD2. J lost 6 bases, V lost 3 bases, and 6 bases had no gene match. The CDR3 is made up of 17 amino acids. Germline CDR1 and CDR2: SGDLS and YYNGEE. The CDR3 protein is CASSGGTSGRSAGELFF. Here the CDR3 DNA reads TGTGCCAGCAGCGGGGGGACTAGCGGGAGGAGTGCCGGGGAGCTGTTTTTT. The complete variable domain, with remaining parts taken from reference TRBV9 and TRBJ2-2, reads DSGVTQTPKHLITATGQRVTLRCSPRSGDLSVYWYQQSLDQGLQFLIQYYNGEERAKGNILERFSAQQFPDLHSELNLSSLELGDSALYFCASSGGTSGRSAGELFFGEGSRLTVL.

This clonotype was found many times. The V call is TRBV4-1, the J call TRBJ2-3, with 9 positions matching TRBD2. This CDR3 comprises 16 residues. The germline gives CDR1 MGHRA, CDR2 YSYEKL. The junction had 5 bases not matched to a gene; V was cut back by 1 base and J by 3 bases. The CDR3 spells CASSQGSSGTTDTQYF. Written as DNA, the CDR3 is TGCGCCAGCAGCCAAGGTTCTAGCGGGACAACAGATACGCAGTATTTT.

The V and J genes are TRBV28 and TRBJ2-7; possible D gene TRBD2, 6 bases. The V gene lost 3 bases and the J gene lost 0 bases, with 9 bases spanning the gap. This CDR3 is 14 amino acids long. Per the germline V gene, CDR1 is MDHEN and CDR2 is SYDVKM. Written as DNA, the CDR3 is TGTGCCAGCAGTTTGATTAGCGGCTCCTACGAGCAGTACTTC. Translated, it gives CASSLISGSYEQYF.

This clonotype was counted at least ten times. This chain connects TRBV20-1 to TRBJ2-7; 9 bases map to TRBD2. V shed 2 bases and J 5 bases; nucleotides not matched to a gene: 10. There are 15 residues in the CDR3. CDR1 is DFQATT, CDR2 SNEGSKA, per germline (reference sequence). The CDR3 DNA follows: TGCAGTGCTAGATTCGGTAGCGGGAGTTTCAACGAGCAGTACTTC. Translated: CSARFGSGSFNEQYF.

The gene calls are TRBV18 and TRBJ2-1; D gene unclear. The CDR3 has 12 residues. With 2 bases removed from V and 8 bases from J, the gap between germline ends came to 7 bases. The V gene's germline CDR1 is KGHSH and CDR2 LQKENI. The CDR3 DNA is TGTGCCAGCTCACCAATTCGTGATGAGCAGTTCTTC. Residues: CASSPIRDEQFF.

At least ten counts were recorded for this clonotype. The J gene is TRBJ2-7, the V gene TRBV20-1, with TRBD2 matching 10 bases. The V and J ends lost 5 bases and 9 bases, in that order; junction bases with no gene match: 13. From germline, CDR1 is DFQATT and CDR2 SNEGSKA (reference sequence). CDR3 length: 14 residues. The CDR3 sequence: CSAPPPLAGGRQYF. In nucleotides, the CDR3 is TGCAGTGCTCCTCCCCCATTAGCGGGAGGTAGGCAGTACTTC.

This clonotype was counted ten times or more. The rearrangement links TRBV30 to TRBJ2-7; TRBD1 is a possible D gene (5 bases). Trimming removed 3 bases at V and 8 bases at J, with 17 bases between. Looked up from germline, CDR1 is GTSNPN and CDR2 is SVGIG (reference sequence). The CDR3 is 13 amino acids. The CDR3 sequence is CAWRQTVQGQQYF. DNA of the CDR3: TGTGCCTGGAGGCAGACAGTCCAAGGACAGCAGTACTTC.

This clonotype has a count of ten or more. This chain joins TRBV15 and TRBJ2-4, with a tentative D call TRBD2 (5 bases). Trimming removed 0 bases from V and 1 base from J, with 16 bases in between. Germline-derived CDR1 and CDR2 are LNHNV and YYDKDF (reference sequence). This CDR3 spans 18 amino acids. This CDR3 reads CATSRDKRADLAKNIQYF. The CDR3 nucleotides are TGTGCCACCAGCAGAGATAAGAGGGCTGACCTGGCCAAAAACATTCAGTACTTC.

In its sample, this clonotype was seen many times. J is TRBJ2-5 and V is TRBV5-4; TRBD2 matches at 14 bases. Trimming at V came to 4 bases and at J to 5 bases, leaving 10 bases not matched to a gene. Looked up from germline, CDR1 is SGHNT and CDR2 is YYREEE (reference sequence). This CDR3 region has 17 residues. The CDR3 bases are TGTGCCAGCAGCGAAAGACTAGCGGGAGGGCCGACTGAGACCCAGTACTTC. Encoded protein: CASSERLAGGPTETQYF.

The sample holds many counts of this clonotype. The V call is TRBV18, the J call TRBJ2-3, with 8 bases aligning to TRBD1. The length of the CDR3 is 13 residues. Losses at the gene ends were 4 bases for V and 4 bases for J; bases not matched to a gene: 1. CDR1 KGHSH and CDR2 LQKENI come from the germline V gene. CDR3 coding DNA: TGTGCCAGCTCACTCAGGGGGCCAGATACGCAGTATTTT. Amino acids: CASSLRGPDTQYF.

This clonotype was observed a handful of times. The chain uses TRBV7-8 and TRBJ1-5, with D possibly matching TRBD1 (6 bases). Germline V gene data show CDR1 as SGHVS and CDR2 as FQNEAQ. The V end was cut by 5 bases, the J end by 0 bases, with 8 bases between. This CDR3 contains 14 residues. The CDR3 bases are TGTGCCAGCAGCGACAGGTATAGCAATCAGCCCCAGCATTTT. Translating gives CASSDRYSNQPQHF.

At least ten counts were recorded for this clonotype. The chain's CDR3 is CASSETGATNQPQHF. The CDR3 coding sequence is TGTGCCAGTAGTGAGACAGGGGCCACGAATCAGCCCCAGCATTTT. The chain couples TRBV19 to TRBJ1-5; TRBD1 aligns across 8 bases. CDR1 and CDR2 (germline): LNHDA, SQIVND (reference sequence). The V and J ends lost 5 bases and 4 bases, in that order; junction bases with no gene match: 7. The length of the CDR3 is 15 residues.

This clonotype was seen at least ten times. The chain combines TRBV4-1 with TRBJ1-1, with D possibly matching TRBD1 (5 bases). The CDR3 consists of 15 residues. Germline CDR1 is MGHRA and CDR2 is YSYEKL. V was shortened by 0 bases and J by 5 bases, with 13 bases between the two germline ends. CDR3 in amino acids: CASSQDPGPGTEAFF. The CDR3 bases are TGCGCCAGCAGCCAAGATCCAGGGCCAGGGACTGAAGCTTTCTTT.

This clonotype was detected ten times or more. The rearrangement links TRBV4-1 to TRBJ1-5, with 8 positions matching TRBD1. Losses at the gene ends were 3 bases for V and 6 bases for J; bases not matched to a gene: 7. The germline CDR1 and CDR2 sequences are MGHRA and YSYEKL. This CDR3 spans 15 amino acids. DNA for the CDR3: TGCGCCAGCAGCCAGATGGGACAGGAGGGTCAGCCCCAGCATTTT. Protein: CASSQMGQEGQPQHF.

This clonotype was counted many times. The V call is TRBV30, the J call TRBJ1-2; no clear D gene. Trimming pared 3 bases from V and 6 bases from J, leaving 14 bases between. Germline loops: CDR1 GTSNPN, CDR2 SVGIG (reference sequence). The CDR3 is made up of 13 amino acids. CDR3 DNA sequence: TGTGCCTGGAGAGGTTCGTCAGTAGATGGCTACACCTTC. Its translation is CAWRGSSVDGYTF.

This clonotype showed up many times. The CDR3 region is CASSSMRTSGRTDTQYF. DNA of the CDR3: TGTGCCAGCAGCTCAATGAGGACTAGCGGGAGGACAGATACGCAGTATTTT. This chain uses TRBV7-9 with TRBJ2-3; 14 bases match TRBD2. CDR1 is SEHNR, CDR2 FQNEAQ, per germline (reference sequence). V dropped 4 bases and J dropped 3; count of bases not matched to a gene: 6. The CDR3 sequence is 17 residues long.